A selection of T cell receptor beta chains follows, all from one sample in a study of cytomegalovirus exposure and HLA in healthy donors. Method: immunoSEQ multiplex PCR; TCRdb's copy keeps in-frame clones and lacks some. Of approximately 110,000 clones listed, about 15% are singletons. Sequencing was done on a sample of PBMCs. The receptor source for this set is a female donor in good health and CMV-seronegative. CDR3s leave out the opening cysteine and the closing phenylalanine or tryptophan. A D gene is named only where the DNA matches it firmly.

ASSAISGGPGNEQF,TRBV9,TRBD2,TRBJ2-1
ASSFEGGGGSEQY,TRBV7-2,-,TRBJ2-7
AWSVGTGGAVYT,TRBV30,TRBD1,TRBJ1-2
ASSVEGGGSYNEQF,TRBV25-1,-,TRBJ2-1
AIGGTDTQY,TRBV10-3,-,TRBJ2-3
ASSLYVGTSATNEQF,TRBV5-4,TRBD2,TRBJ2-1
ASSFPSGTGHYEQY,TRBV7-9,TRBD1,TRBJ2-7
ASSAKTGGYGYT,TRBV5-4,TRBD1,TRBJ1-2
ASSPFAGTAYEQY,TRBV19,TRBD1,TRBJ2-7
ASSASSGSFYNEQF,TRBV2,TRBD2,TRBJ2-1
ASTFRRGQANTGELF,TRBV19,TRBD1,TRBJ2-2
ASSHNADEKLF,TRBV19,-,TRBJ1-4
ASRPQGGANTGELF,TRBV7-2,-,TRBJ2-2
ASSETDYEQY,TRBV2,-,TRBJ2-7
AWSVTGVLYGYT,TRBV30,-,TRBJ1-2
ATSRGAGAGANVLT,TRBV15,-,TRBJ2-6
ASSLGGGDTDTQY,TRBV7-8,-,TRBJ2-3
ASSQDGESQPQH,TRBV7-9,-,TRBJ1-5
ASSISTVANEKLF,TRBV2,-,TRBJ1-4
ASRTQGGEAF,TRBV6-6,-,TRBJ1-1
ASSVVGGGTDTQY,TRBV9,-,TRBJ2-3
ASSLGFGTGTPTDTQY,TRBV7-9,TRBD1,TRBJ2-3
ASQQGDYGYT,TRBV25-1,-,TRBJ1-2
ASTNLDRTTIY,TRBV7-9,-,TRBJ1-3
ASSLWLAGYEQY,TRBV5-6,TRBD2,TRBJ2-7
ASSPSWGGSTDTQY,TRBV4-3,TRBD2,TRBJ2-3
ASSEQGAREQY,TRBV5-1,TRBD1,TRBJ2-7
ASSEISYEQY,TRBV6-1,-,TRBJ2-7
ASSLQGSSYNSPLH,TRBV6-5,-,TRBJ1-6
ASSIGSPGTGVEDEQY,TRBV19,TRBD1,TRBJ2-7
ASRPVASGYEQY,TRBV28,-,TRBJ2-7
ASSDDKSSTDTQY,TRBV5-8,-,TRBJ2-3
ASSQGQISYNEQF,TRBV4-3,TRBD1,TRBJ2-1
ASSQSEYREAHEQY,TRBV4-2,TRBD2,TRBJ2-7
ASSVSRGQGGGEQF,TRBV18,TRBD1,TRBJ2-1
ASSTMNTEAF,TRBV6-4,-,TRBJ1-1
ASSLDQGARVGYT,TRBV7-2,TRBD1,TRBJ1-2
ASANGRATSGRRYEQY,TRBV5-1,TRBD2,TRBJ2-7
ASSPQVGRGWNTEAF,TRBV9,TRBD1,TRBJ1-1